The subject of this entry is one T cell receptor (beta chain). No antigen is known for it. TCRdb analysed the reads with MiXCR anew, one entry per CDR3 protein. The data contain 700,000 to 900,000 distinct CDR3 sequences, 25% to 35% of them singletons. The data belong to a study of T cell repertoires in cytomegalovirus infection. Across the study: A matching HLA type, together with CMV infection, was signaled by public TCR beta signatures. Findings of the study overall: Dominating the ex vivo response were HLA-C-restricted CMV-specific TCR beta clonotypes.

The CDR3 spans 17 residues. CDR1 and CDR2 (germline): KGHDR, SFDVKD. Trimming at V came to 0 bases and at J to 3 bases, leaving 6 bases not matched to a gene. This chain uses TRBV24-1 with TRBJ2-2; 7 bases agree with TRBD1. This sample comprised cultured CD8+ T cells from PBMCs, obtained from culture after CMV antigen stimulation. This receptor was identified in a human donor in good health (CMV status not recorded). Some clones in this sample may be carry-over from other donors' samples. The CDR3 nucleotides read TGTGCCACCAGTGATTTGAACAGGGGCCCAGACACCGGGGAGCTGTTTTTT. Its translation: CATSDLNRGPDTGELFF.